The 27 T cell receptor beta chains below come from one sample, sequenced in a study of T cells after yellow fever vaccination (dated by TCRdb to between 2018 and 2021). According to the study, the label for this sample's treatment or condition signals: live attenuated yellow fever vaccine strain. The protocol used for the library was 5' RACE. TCRdb shows the sequencer as Illumina NovaSeq 6000. TCRdb reprocessed the public reads (quality trimming at Q25 with fastp, clone calling with MiXCR) and kept in-frame beta chains. Duplicate CDR3 protein sequences are folded into a single record with the most common DNA and genes. Across this sample there are some 15,000 distinct CDR3 sequences, with less than 7.5% seen only once. Roughly 1.6% of the sample goes to the ten largest clones. The input for sequencing was PBMCs, either bulk or a sorted T-cell subset (CD4+, CD8+, memory, or dextramer-sorted; not recorded which), taken on the day of the yellow fever booster vaccination. Receptors originate from a man between 18 and 29 years old who received the YFV17D yellow fever vaccine.

Sample share makes this clonotype medium-sized. The V gene is TRBV29-1, the J gene TRBJ2-3; 10 bases map to TRBD1. This CDR3 is built from 12 residues. V lost 7 bases to trimming and J lost 5 bases; unmatched junction nucleotides: 3. Germline V gene sequence: CDR1 SQVTM, CDR2 ANQGSEA. DNA of the CDR3: TGCAGCGCTGGGACAGGGGTAGATACGCAGTATTTT. Translating it yields CSAGTGVDTQYF.

This clonotype came up many times. The rearrangement uses TRBV5-1 and TRBJ2-5, with a tentative D call TRBD2 (6 bases). Germline values: CDR1 SGHRS, CDR2 YFSETQ. CDR3 size: 15 residues. Trimming pared 0 bases from V and 2 bases from J, leaving 11 bases between. The CDR3 loop is CASSLDPAGQETQYF. CDR3 DNA: TGCGCCAGCAGCTTGGACCCGGCGGGGCAAGAGACCCAGTACTTC. The full variable domain, rest sourced from reference TRBV5-1 and TRBJ2-5, is KAGVTQTPRYLIKTRGQQVTLSCSPISGHRSVSWYQQTPGQGLQFLFEYFSETQRNKGNFPGRFSGRQFSNSRSEMNVSTLELGDSALYLCASSLDPAGQETQYFGPGTRLLVL.

The V and J genes are TRBV2 and TRBJ2-1; 13 positions match TRBD2. This CDR3 is built from 14 residues. V lost 2 bases to trimming and J lost 10 bases; unmatched junction nucleotides: 2. Germline assignment: CDR1 SNHLY and CDR2 FYNNEI. The CDR3 is CASSETSGGVEQFF. CDR3 nucleotide sequence: TGTGCCAGCAGTGAAACTAGCGGGGGGGTGGAGCAGTTCTTC. Full variable domain (outside the CDR3, taken from reference TRBV2 and TRBJ2-1): EPEVTQTPSHQVTQMGQEVILRCVPISNHLYFYWYRQILGQKVEFLVSFYNNEISEKSEIFDDQFSVERPDGSNFTLKIRSTKLEDSAMYFCASSETSGGVEQFFGPGTRLTVL.

This clonotype was found many times. This rearrangement joins TRBV7-2 to TRBJ1-3, with a tentative D call TRBD1 (5 bases). Between the trimmed V and J ends, which lost 3 bases and 4 bases, there was a span of 19 bases. Germline V gene lookup returns CDR1 SGHTA and CDR2 FQGNSA. The CDR3 consists of 17 residues. CDR3 sequence: CASSLVLFGAWGNTIYF. CDR3 bases: TGTGCCAGCAGCTTGGTACTCTTTGGGGCTTGGGGAAACACCATATATTTT.

This clonotype was detected many times. The rearrangement uses TRBV24-1 and TRBJ2-1; the match to TRBD1 covers 7 bases. Unmatched junction bases numbered 5, after V lost 4 bases and J lost 0 bases. This CDR3 contains 16 residues. Per the germline V gene, CDR1 is KGHDR and CDR2 is SFDVKD. Here the CDR3 reads CATSDKGQSSYNEQFF. In DNA, the CDR3 is TGTGCCACCAGTGACAAGGGACAGAGCTCCTACAATGAGCAGTTCTTC.

This clonotype was seen ten or more times. V is TRBV5-1 and J is TRBJ2-5, with 7 positions matching TRBD2. CDR1 is SGHRS and CDR2 is YFSETQ in the germline V gene. Trimming cost V 5 bases and J 5 bases; bases outside gene matches: 12. CDR3 length: 15 amino acids. Written as DNA, the CDR3 is TGCGCCAGCAGTGACCCTAGCGGCCTAGCTGAGACCCAGTACTTC. Translation gives CASSDPSGLAETQYF. Drawing the rest from reference TRBV5-1 and TRBJ2-5, the complete variable domain is KAGVTQTPRYLIKTRGQQVTLSCSPISGHRSVSWYQQTPGQGLQFLFEYFSETQRNKGNFPGRFSGRQFSNSRSEMNVSTLELGDSALYLCASSDPSGLAETQYFGPGTRLLVL.

The chain recombines TRBV6-4 with TRBJ2-3, with no clear D. Per the germline V gene, CDR1 is MRHNA and CDR2 is SNTAGT. The CDR3 sequence is 13 residues long. Trimming took off 6 bases at V and 2 bases at J, with 9 bases between the two ends. CDR3 bases: TGTGCCAGCAGCTATGGAACCACAGATACGCAGTATTTT. Its translation is CASSYGTTDTQYF.

This clonotype was detected ten times or more. J is TRBJ2-3 and V is TRBV9, with TRBD1 as a possible D gene (6 bases). Trimming shortened V by 5 bases and J by 0 bases, and 13 bases separated the two germline ends. This CDR3 has 15 residues. Germline V gene lookup returns CDR1 SGDLS and CDR2 YYNGEE. The CDR3 DNA follows: TGTGCCAGCAGTTATAGAGGGGGTAGCACAGATACGCAGTATTTT. This codes for CASSYRGGSTDTQYF. Supplemented by reference TRBV9 and TRBJ2-3, the full variable domain reads DSGVTQTPKHLITATGQRVTLRCSPRSGDLSVYWYQQSLDQGLQFLIQYYNGEERAKGNILERFSAQQFPDLHSELNLSSLELGDSALYFCASSYRGGSTDTQYFGPGTRLTVL.

This clonotype has ten or more counts. The rearrangement joins TRBV11-2 to TRBJ2-5; D is unresolved. This CDR3 spans 17 amino acids. V lost 1 base, J lost 0 bases, and 15 bases lay in between. Germline lookup yields CDR1 SGHAT and CDR2 FQNNGV. CDR3 DNA sequence: TGTGCCAGCAGCTTAGGTGTGTTAGCTGGTTACCAAGAGACCCAGTACTTC. It is translated as CASSLGVLAGYQETQYF.

This clonotype has a count of ten or more. The V gene is TRBV3-1, the J gene TRBJ1-2; D ambiguous. Trimming removed 1 base at V and 5 bases at J, with 14 bases between. CDR1 is LGHDT, CDR2 YNNKEL, per germline (reference sequence). The CDR3 totals 15 residues. The CDR3 DNA follows: TGTGCCAGCAGCCAAGTTGGTGCCGCCGATTATGGCTACACCTTC. It translates to CASSQVGAADYGYTF.

In this sample, this clonotype turned up many times. The chain carries TRBV6-5 and TRBJ1-2; 7 bases are a match to TRBD1. The junction had 7 bases not matched to a gene; V was cut back by 6 bases and J by 3 bases. The germline gives CDR1 MNHEY, CDR2 SVGAGI. The CDR3 spans 14 residues. CDR3 region: CASSLDRSHYGYTF. Written as DNA, the CDR3 is TGTGCCAGCAGCCTGGACAGGTCCCACTATGGCTACACCTTC.

This clonotype was counted many times. The chain has TRBV20-1 and TRBJ2-1, with 10 bases that match TRBD2. With 2 bases clipped from V and 8 bases from J, the junction kept 6 bases outside the gene matches. This CDR3 is built from 14 residues. Looked up from germline, CDR1 is DFQATT and CDR2 is SNEGSKA (reference sequence). CDR3 coding DNA: TGCAGTGCTAGAACCAGCGGGGGGGCGGATGAGCAGTTCTTC. Residues: CSARTSGGADEQFF.

This clonotype came up many times. The chain couples TRBV7-9 to TRBJ2-5; 8 bases fit TRBD1. Looked up from germline, CDR1 is SEHNR and CDR2 is FQNEAQ (reference sequence). Unmatched junction bases numbered 7, after V lost 3 bases and J lost 4 bases. The CDR3 contains 15 residues. The CDR3 is CASSLVQGASETQYF. The CDR3 DNA reads as TGTGCCAGCAGCTTGGTCCAGGGGGCTTCAGAGACCCAGTACTTC. Together with reference TRBV7-9 and TRBJ2-5, the CDR3 gives the full variable domain: DTGVSQNPRHKITKRGQNVTFRCDPISEHNRLYWYRQTLGQGPEFLTYFQNEAQLEKSRLLSDRFSAERPKGSFSTLEIQRTEQGDSAMYLCASSLVQGASETQYFGPGTRLLVL.

Relative to its sample, this clonotype is medium-sized (0.01 to 0.1%). The chain carries TRBV18 and TRBJ1-2, with TRBD1 as a possible D gene (5 bases). Looked up from germline, CDR1 is KGHSH and CDR2 is LQKENI. With 2 bases removed from V and 4 bases from J, the gap between germline ends came to 14 bases. This CDR3 has 15 amino acids. The CDR3 is CASSPMGRWAYGYTF. CDR3 DNA: TGTGCCAGCTCACCAATGGGGCGGTGGGCCTATGGCTACACCTTC.

This clonotype was recorded at least ten times. The chain has TRBV12-3 or TRBV12-4 and TRBJ1-2; D possibly corresponds to TRBD1 (5 bases). With 4 bases removed from V and 10 bases from J, the gap between germline ends came to 16 bases. This CDR3 comprises 13 residues. CDR3 sequence reads: CASSWGTGIDYTF. CDR3 nucleotides: TGTGCCAGCAGTTGGGGGACGGGGATCGACTACACCTTC.

At least ten counts were recorded for this clonotype. This chain connects TRBV7-2 to TRBJ2-3; tentative D call: TRBD2 (6 bases). The length of the CDR3 is 17 residues. CDR1 and CDR2 (germline): SGHTA, FQGNSA. V gave up 1 base and J gave up 0 bases, with 14 bases separating them. CDR3 sequence: CASSLEFGRGSTDTQYF. The CDR3 coding sequence is TGTGCCAGCAGCTTAGAGTTCGGACGGGGGAGCACAGATACGCAGTATTTT.

In this sample, this clonotype is medium-sized (0.01 to 0.1%). The chain employs TRBV20-1 and TRBJ1-4; no clear D gene. Germline V gives CDR1 DFQATT, CDR2 SNEGSKA (reference sequence). V was shortened by 1 base and J by 4 bases, with 4 bases between the two germline ends. CDR3 length equals 12 residues. DNA for the CDR3: TGCAGTGCTAGAGTCGGTAATGAAAAACTGTTTTTT. It is translated as CSARVGNEKLFF.

This clonotype is labeled medium-sized. The chain is built from TRBV7-6 and TRBJ1-1; the match to TRBD1 covers 8 bases. V shed 5 bases and J 1 base; nucleotides not matched to a gene: 12. CDR3 length: 17 amino acids. Germline loops: CDR1 SGHVS, CDR2 FNYEAQ. DNA of the CDR3: TGTGCCAGCAGCCTAATGACAGGGGTGCCTGGGAACACTGAAGCTTTCTTT. Its translation is CASSLMTGVPGNTEAFF.

This clonotype was seen repeatedly, ten times or more. This chain connects TRBV11-3 to TRBJ1-6, with a tentative D call TRBD1 (5 bases). In germline, CDR1 is SGHNT, CDR2 YENEEA. Trimming removed 3 bases from V and 7 bases from J, with 13 bases in between. The CDR3 consists of 15 residues. CDR3 in DNA: TGTGCCAGCAGCTTGGGGGACGGTTTCAATTCACCCCTCCACTTT. Its translation is CASSLGDGFNSPLHF.

The chain links TRBV7-9 to TRBJ2-3, with D possibly matching TRBD1 (6 bases). Trimming pared 4 bases from V and 0 bases from J, leaving 14 bases between. Looked up from germline, CDR1 is SEHNR and CDR2 is FQNEAQ (reference sequence). The CDR3 has 16 residues. The CDR3 DNA sequence: TGTGCCAGCAGCTCCCAGGGGTTATGGAGCACAGATACGCAGTATTTT. Its protein product is CASSSQGLWSTDTQYF.

This clonotype was recorded many times. The V gene is TRBV12-5, the J gene TRBJ1-5, with D possibly TRBD1 on 5 matching bases. Trimming took off 4 bases at V and 0 bases at J, with 10 bases between the two ends. The germline gives CDR1 LGHNT, CDR2 FRNRAP. The CDR3 is 15 residues long. The CDR3 protein is CASGWGSNSNQPQHF. The CDR3 DNA reads TGTGCTAGTGGTTGGGGGTCAAATAGCAATCAGCCCCAGCATTTT.

This clonotype was recorded many times. The chain recombines TRBV27 with TRBJ1-5; 9 positions agree with TRBD1. Germline trimming cut 6 bases from V and 7 bases from J; bases unmatched to any gene: 4. There are 13 residues in the CDR3. The germline V gene has CDR1 MNHEY and CDR2 SMNVEV (reference sequence). CDR3 sequence: CASRGQGYQPQHF. The CDR3 DNA is TGTGCCAGCAGGGGACAGGGTTACCAGCCCCAGCATTTT.

This clonotype was recorded many times. This chain joins TRBV29-1 and TRBJ1-3; maybe TRBD1 (5 bases). The CDR3 spans 12 residues. Trimming left V 6 bases short and J 5 bases short, with 11 bases between. Germline V gives CDR1 SQVTM, CDR2 ANQGSEA. DNA of the CDR3: TGCAGCGTGCCCGGGACTAGAAACACCATATATTTT. This sequence encodes CSVPGTRNTIYF.

The table lists this clonotype with many counts. The chain recombines TRBV20-1 with TRBJ2-3; weak D call: TRBD1 (6 bases). V lost 0 bases to trimming and J lost 2 bases, with 12 bases between them. The CDR3 sequence is 15 residues long. Germline loops: CDR1 DFQATT, CDR2 SNEGSKA (reference sequence). The CDR3 spells CSARDKRGFTDTQYF. CDR3 in DNA: TGCAGTGCTAGAGATAAGAGGGGGTTCACAGATACGCAGTATTTT.

The chain carries TRBV6-4 and TRBJ2-3; TRBD1 matches at 7 bases. This CDR3 region has 14 residues. The germline CDR1 and CDR2 sequences are MRHNA and SNTAGT. After removal of 6 bases from V and 3 bases from J, the junction contained 6 bases not matched to a gene. This chain's CDR3 is CASSPGQATDTQYF. CDR3 DNA: TGTGCCAGCAGCCCTGGACAGGCAACAGATACGCAGTATTTT.

This clonotype was seen repeatedly, ten times or more. The rearrangement joins TRBV12-3 or TRBV12-4 to TRBJ1-2, with TRBD1 matching 9 bases. V was clipped by 5 bases and J by 5 bases; unmatched bases: 9. The CDR3 spans 15 residues. The CDR3 protein is CASSTGGASSYGYTF. The CDR3 DNA is TGTGCCAGCAGTACAGGGGGCGCTTCCAGTTATGGCTACACCTTC.

This clonotype has at least ten counts. The V call is TRBV5-1, the J call TRBJ1-5; D is unclear. The CDR3 has 14 amino acids. Germline CDR1 and CDR2: SGHRS and YFSETQ. Trimming cost V 0 bases and J 1 base, with 5 bases left between them. The CDR3 spells CASSLDGSNQPQHF. CDR3 bases: TGCGCCAGCAGCTTGGACGGGAGCAATCAGCCCCAGCATTTT.